This T cell receptor (beta chain) came from a study of T-cell reconstitution after alpha-beta-depleted transplantation in children. Study observations and caveats: T-cell numbers and diversity one year post-transplant derived largely from freshly generated T cells. Certain patients had high TCRbeta diversity at day 60, and it came from recipient T cells and thymic progenitors that survived. Several hundred expanded graft clones reportedly supplied alpha-beta T cells about two months after transplant.

Unique molecular identifiers tagged the TCRbeta library. Using its own MiXCR run on the PCR reads, TCRdb lists one record per CDR3 protein. Of 700,000 to 950,000 distinct CDR3 sequences listed, less than 20% are singletons. On this clonotype itself: Its antigen is unidentified.

Deletions cut 4 bases from V and 11 bases from J, with 12 bases between. This CDR3 comprises 12 residues. CDR1 is SGHRS and CDR2 is YFSETQ in the germline V gene. Source: PBMCs, mostly from graft donor cells, taken 360 days after TCRalphabeta/CD19-depleted stem cell transplant. The chain employs TRBV5-1 and TRBJ2-2; D remains ambiguous. The receptor was isolated from a male patient younger than 18 who had a stem cell transplant for acute lymphoblastic leukemia, so the T cells may come from the graft donor. The chain's CDR3 is CASSLTMGELFF. DNA of the CDR3: TGCGCCAGCAGCCTGACCATGGGTGAGCTGTTTTTT.